This record looks at one TCR beta chain sequence and its context. Its matching antigen is unknown. This entry belongs to a study of cytomegalovirus exposure and HLA in healthy donors. PCR used 60 Vbeta primers and 13 Jbeta primers. Clones were read by immunoSEQ multiplex PCR, and TCRdb kept only the in-frame ones, dropping some. The sample holds approximately 120,000 clones, less than 80% seen once. The study, taken as a whole, reports: Earlier analysis looked at TCR beta V segments, and most were productive about 90% or about 30% of the time. The authors assumed roughly uniform sequencing depth across donors for presence/absence analyses.

The CDR3 covers 11 residues. The V gene's germline CDR1 is SNHLY and CDR2 FYNNEI. V was clipped by 11 bases and J by 5 bases, with 12 bases between them. Material: PBMCs. This TCR derives from a woman aged 45-60 years in good health and CMV-seropositive. The rearrangement uses TRBV2 and TRBJ2-5, with D perhaps TRBD2 (5 bases). The CDR3: CASKEGETQYF. CDR3 bases: TGTGCCTCCAAAGAGGGCGAGACCCAGTACTTC.